This TCR beta chain was recorded in a study of PD-L1 blockade in urothelial cancer. The wider study: Blood analysis occurred 3 weeks (second dose) and 6 weeks after treatment start.

Assay used: immunoSEQ multiplex PCR; TCRdb lists only in-frame clones, some missing. The table shows about 71,000 clones, with 85% to 90% occurring only once. In germline, CDR1 is SGHAT, CDR2 FQNNGV. This CDR3 contains 13 residues. The V gene lost 1 base and the J gene lost 4 bases, with 7 bases spanning the gap. The chain carries TRBV11-2 and TRBJ1-2; TRBD1 might be the D (5 bases). This sample comprised PBMCs, obtained around atezolizumab (anti-PD-L1) treatment. The receptor was derived from a man between 60 and 70 years old with urothelial cancer. The chain's CDR3 is CASSLGQGYGYTF. The CDR3 bases are TGTGCCAGCAGCTTAGGGCAGGGCTATGGCTACACCTTC.